This paragraph covers one TCR beta chain sequence. The antigen remains unidentified. This entry belongs to a study of OX40 agonist ivuxolimab in advanced cancers. Study as a whole: Patients got intravenous ivuxolimab at 0.01 to 10 mg/kg every 2 weeks. Broader study findings: There was clonal expansion of CD4+ and CD8+ blood T cells by week 6 at 0.1 to 3.0 mg/kg. Mean expanded clone counts were higher in CD8+ than CD4+ T cells.

Using immunoSEQ multiplex PCR, the repertoire was profiled, and TCRdb retains in-frame clones only, with some absent. The sample lists about 81,000 clones; 75% to 90% were seen once. Excluded were patients having autoimmune disease history or systemic immunosuppression. This clonotype was sampled from an adult with an advanced solid tumor such as melanoma, head and neck, liver or kidney cancer. Here the sequenced sample was CD4+ or CD8+ T cells sorted from blood, taken in a trial of the OX40 agonist ivuxolimab.

The CDR3 DNA reads as TGTGCCAGCAGGACCCTGGGCGGGGGGTCCCAAGAGACCCAGTACTTC. Protein sequence: CASRTLGGGSQETQYF. V gene TRBV2 combines with J gene TRBJ2-5; 8 bases agree with TRBD2. Germline loops: CDR1 SNHLY, CDR2 FYNNEI. Trimming removed 6 bases from V and 1 base from J; junction bases left unmatched: 10. This CDR3 contains 16 residues.